This T cell receptor beta chain was captured by sequencing in a study of CD8 T cells in ankylosing spondylitis. Study results and caveats: Disease-linked clones bore a CD8+ phenotype and were relatively rare in peripheral blood. There were earlier reports of some motif variants in reactive arthritis synovial fluid and blood. It was reported that disease-linked clones were significantly enriched in matched ankylosing spondylitis synovial fluid. Made up of roughly 8 highly homologous variants, a TCR beta motif appeared characteristic of ankylosing spondylitis blood.

Quantitative molecular-barcoded 5'-RACE generated the TCR beta libraries. TCRdb re-called the 5' RACE reads through MiXCR, storing one row per CDR3 protein. The data hold approximately 500,000 distinct CDR3 sequences, with 9.5% to 15% observed a single time. Ten or more counts support this clonotype. Its antigen is currently unknown. Germline lookup yields CDR1 SGHDT and CDR2 YYEEEE. Trimming pared 2 bases from V and 4 bases from J, leaving 14 bases between. This CDR3 spans 15 amino acids. The TCR sequence derives from a male donor with ankylosing spondylitis. The chain employs TRBV5-6 and TRBJ2-3; maybe TRBD2 (5 bases). Material for sequencing was blood, either unsorted or a sorted T cell fraction (not recorded which). The CDR3 sequence is CASSFLTSSPDTQYF. Here the CDR3 DNA reads TGTGCCAGCAGCTTCCTAACTAGTAGCCCAGATACGCAGTATTTT.